This record looks at one T cell receptor (beta chain) sequence and its context. Second doses were pooled across both intervals (about 4 or about 12 weeks). The sample comes from a study of T cell responses to AZD1222 COVID-19 vaccine. This table comes from immunoSEQ multiplex PCR, and its TCRdb copy is limited to in-frame clones, with some not included. The table records fewer than 130,000 clones, 87% of them present only once. V lost 3 bases and J 7 bases, leaving 4 bases between the germline ends. CDR1 and CDR2 from the germline V gene are LNHDA and SQIVND (reference sequence). The CDR3 covers 11 residues.

The chain is built from TRBV19 and TRBJ1-5; D is uncertain. This clonotype was obtained from an adult who received the AZD1222 COVID-19 vaccine. The sample consisted of peripheral blood, taken 28 days after the second AZD1222 dose. DNA for the CDR3: TGTGCCAGTAGTATGAGGCAGCCCCAGCATTTT. It translates to CASSMRQPQHF.